One sample yielded the 31 T cell receptor beta chains listed below, sequenced in a study of blood T cell repertoires in COVID-19. Data came from immunoSEQ multiplex PCR; TCRdb stores just in-frame clones and leaves some out. The sample holds about 350,000 clones; approximately 90% are singletons and the top ten take 3% to 4.5%. Sample: peripheral blood. All receptors come from a woman aged 60-75 years with COVID-19, enrolled during active disease.

The chain couples TRBV6-5 to TRBJ2-7; 7 bases align to TRBD1. The CDR3 has 12 residues. Germline loops: CDR1 MNHEY, CDR2 SVGAGI. V gave up 5 bases and J gave up 5 bases; unmatched junction bases: 3. DNA of the CDR3: TGTGCCAGCAGTAGAGACAGGGACGAGCAGTACTTC. It yields the protein CASSRDRDEQYF.

The chain is built from TRBV10-3 and TRBJ2-1; D perhaps matches TRBD1 (8 bases). Germline assignment: CDR1 ENHRY and CDR2 SYGVKD. The CDR3 runs to 15 residues. V shed 11 bases and J shed 4 bases, with 21 bases lying between them. The CDR3, as DNA: TGTGCCTCGTCGGAGGGAGGGGACAGGTACAATGAGCAGTTCTTC. Translated, it gives CASSEGGDRYNEQFF.

The chain links TRBV10-3 to TRBJ2-7, with 13 bases aligning to TRBD2. The CDR3 extends over 12 amino acids. With V trimmed by 8 bases and J by 6 bases, 1 base remained unmatched. CDR1 ENHRY and CDR2 SYGVKD come from the germline V gene. CDR3 bases: TGTGCCATCGGGACTAGCGGGGCCGAGCAGTACTTC. It specifies CAIGTSGAEQYF.

The V and J genes are TRBV18 and TRBJ2-2; no clear D gene. CDR1 and CDR2 from the germline V gene are KGHSH and LQKENI. Trimming cost V 3 bases and J 2 bases, with 7 bases left between them. The CDR3 is 14 residues long. CDR3 protein: CASSPSVNTGELFF. CDR3 bases: TGTGCCAGCTCACCGTCGGTTAACACCGGGGAGCTGTTTTTT.

The CDR3 loop is CASRDRLYGYTF. The CDR3 nucleotides read TGTGCCAGCCGGGACAGACTCTATGGCTACACCTTC. The chain has TRBV5-6 and TRBJ1-2; 7 positions agree with TRBD1. V shed 7 bases, J shed 4 bases, and the junction held 4 bases outside the gene matches. Germline CDR1 reads SGHDT; CDR2 reads YYEEEE. This CDR3 region has 12 residues.

This chain links TRBV28 with TRBJ1-1, with D perhaps matching TRBD1 (5 bases). V was shortened by 4 bases and J by 1 base, with 13 bases between the two germline ends. The CDR3 has 15 amino acids. The germline CDR1 and CDR2 sequences are MDHEN and SYDVKM. The CDR3 region has the DNA TGTGCCAGCAGTTCTAGACAGCACCGGAACACTGAAGCTTTCTTT. Translation gives CASSSRQHRNTEAFF.

This clone turned up a few times. The J gene is TRBJ2-7, the V gene TRBV5-1; 10 bases match TRBD1. Per germline, CDR1 SGHRS and CDR2 YFSETQ. The CDR3 totals 16 residues. V shed 1 base, J shed 5 bases, and the junction held 9 bases outside the gene matches. The CDR3 region is CASSLSGTGVFHEQYF. CDR3 bases: TGCGCCAGCAGCTTGTCCGGGACAGGGGTTTTTCACGAGCAGTACTTC.

The V gene is TRBV14, the J gene TRBJ2-4; perhaps TRBD2 as D (7 bases). The CDR3 totals 16 residues. CDR1 is SGHDN, CDR2 FVKESK, per germline. Trimming left V 1 base short and J 0 bases short, with 10 bases between. CDR3 sequence (DNA): TGTGCCAGCAGCCAAGGTGGGGGGGCAGCCAAAAACATTCAGTACTTC. Protein: CASSQGGGAAKNIQYF. Together with reference TRBV14 and TRBJ2-4, the CDR3 gives the full variable domain: EAGVTQFPSHSVIEKGQTVTLRCDPISGHDNLYWYRRVMGKEIKFLLHFVKESKQDESGMPNNRFLAERTGGTYSTLKVQPAELEDSGVYFCASSQGGGAAKNIQYFGAGTRLSVL.

The chain joins TRBV5-4 to TRBJ1-2; a possible D gene is TRBD1 (5 bases). V lost 0 bases and J lost 2, with 14 bases in between. Germline V gene data show CDR1 as SGHNT and CDR2 as YYREEE (reference sequence). The CDR3 length is 16 residues. Written as DNA, the CDR3 is TGTGCCAGCAGCTTGGGGGGGGTCGAGAGGAACTATGGCTACACCTTC. Encoded protein: CASSLGGVERNYGYTF.

V and J are TRBV5-4 and TRBJ2-1, with TRBD2 identical over 9 bases. V lost 4 bases and J lost 1; bases outside the gene matches: 9. This CDR3 comprises 17 residues. The germline V gene has CDR1 SGHNT and CDR2 YYREEE (reference sequence). Here the CDR3 DNA reads TGTGCCAGCAGCCCGGGGGGTAGCGGGGGATCCTACAATGAGCAGTTCTTC. Translated: CASSPGGSGGSYNEQFF. Full variable domain (missing parts from reference TRBV5-4 and TRBJ2-1): ETGVTQSPTHLIKTRGQQVTLRCSSQSGHNTVSWYQQALGQGPQFIFQYYREEENGRGNFPPRFSGLQFPNYSSELNVNALELDDSALYLCASSPGGSGGSYNEQFFGPGTRLTVL.

DNA for the CDR3: TGTGCCAGCAGCTTAGGAGGGGGTCTTAATCAGCCCCAGCATTTT. It specifies CASSLGGGLNQPQHF. The chain couples TRBV7-9 to TRBJ1-5; D might be TRBD1 (6 bases). Per the germline V gene, CDR1 is SEHNR and CDR2 is FQNEAQ (reference sequence). V lost 1 base and J lost 4, with 11 bases in between. This CDR3 is built from 15 residues.

This clone was picked up a small number of times. In DNA, the CDR3 is TGCAGTGCTACCGGTAGCTATGGCTACACCTTC. It specifies CSATGSYGYTF. This sequence joins TRBV20-1 and TRBJ1-2; D is unresolved. Germline V lookup: CDR1 DFQATT, CDR2 SNEGSKA (reference sequence). The CDR3 length is 11 residues. Trimming removed 4 bases at V and 4 bases at J, with 7 bases between.

The chain is built from TRBV4-1 and TRBJ2-3; weak D call: TRBD1 (6 bases). This CDR3 is 18 amino acids long. V was shortened by 3 bases and J by 4 bases, with 23 bases between the two germline ends. Germline V gene lookup returns CDR1 MGHRA and CDR2 YSYEKL. The CDR3 spells CASSHRELQGLVADTQYF. The DNA of the CDR3 is TGCGCCAGCAGCCATCGGGAACTACAGGGATTGGTGGCAGATACGCAGTATTTT.

The CDR3 loop reads CASSESEAGFYEQYF. Here the CDR3 DNA reads TGTGCCAGCAGTGAATCGGAGGCCGGGTTCTACGAGCAGTACTTC. The chain joins TRBV6-1 to TRBJ2-7, with D perhaps TRBD2 (5 bases). Trimming shortened V by 2 bases and J by 3 bases, and 14 bases separated the two germline ends. CDR1 and CDR2 from the germline V gene are MNHNS and SASEGT. The CDR3 loop spans 15 amino acids.

This chain links TRBV6-4 with TRBJ1-2; D is perhaps TRBD1 (5 bases). CDR3 size: 15 residues. V gave up 0 bases and J gave up 5 bases, with 13 bases separating them. Germline loops: CDR1 MRHNA, CDR2 SNTAGT. This chain's CDR3 is CASSDSRDGPYGYTF. The CDR3, as DNA: TGTGCCAGCAGTGACTCGCGGGACGGACCTTATGGCTACACCTTC.

This sequence joins TRBV11-2 and TRBJ1-1; 7 positions agree with TRBD1. CDR1 is SGHAT, CDR2 FQNNGV, per germline. Trimming removed 5 bases from V and 11 bases from J; junction bases left unmatched: 8. This CDR3 contains 12 residues. The CDR3 is CASSPSGQRAFF. Written as DNA, the CDR3 is TGTGCCAGCAGCCCTTCGGGACAGAGGGCTTTCTTT.

This chain joins TRBV7-8 and TRBJ1-6; 10 bases are shared with TRBD1. The trim removed 1 base at V and 6 bases at J, leaving 6 bases unmatched. The germline gives CDR1 SGHVS, CDR2 FQNEAQ. The CDR3 has 17 amino acids. In nucleotides, the CDR3 is TGTGCCAGCAGCTTAGTTCCGGGACAGGGGAGTAATTCACCCCTCCACTTT. As protein: CASSLVPGQGSNSPLHF.

The V call is TRBV27, the J call TRBJ1-5; TRBD1 is a possible D gene (6 bases). Germline V lookup: CDR1 MNHEY, CDR2 SMNVEV (reference sequence). The CDR3 extends over 16 amino acids. Trimming removed 3 bases at V and 6 bases at J, with 18 bases between. The CDR3 DNA sequence: TGTGCCAGCAGTTTTATCGGGCAGGGAGGGGGTCAGCCCCAGCATTTT. Protein: CASSFIGQGGGQPQHF.

The chain links TRBV18 to TRBJ2-1; maybe TRBD1 (8 bases). Germline lookup yields CDR1 KGHSH and CDR2 LQKENI. CDR3 length: 16 amino acids. Trimming cost V 3 bases and J 7 bases, with 19 bases left between them. CDR3 bases: TGTGCCAGCTCACCCGGACAGGGAGGGTTTCATAATGAGCAGTTCTTC. Its protein product is CASSPGQGGFHNEQFF. Supplemented by reference TRBV18 and TRBJ2-1, the full variable domain reads NAGVMQNPRHLVRRRGQEARLRCSPMKGHSHVYWYRQLPEEGLKFMVYLQKENIIDESGMPKERFSAEFPKEGPSILRIQQVVRGDSAAYFCASSPGQGGFHNEQFFGPGTRLTVL.

With respect to this clone: One end of the junction varies from germline; a read error may be responsible. The genes are TRBV7-8 and TRBJ1-2; D ambiguous. The CDR3 consists of 11 residues. Germline V lookup: CDR1 SGHVS, CDR2 FQNEAQ. The DNA for the CDR3 is TGTGCCAGCAGTACGAACTTTGGCTACACCTTC. The encoded protein is CASSTNFGYTF.

J is TRBJ2-7 and V is TRBV6-6, with a possible D match to TRBD1 (5 bases). Germline CDR1 MNHNY, CDR2 SVGAGI (reference sequence). Trimming pared 6 bases from V and 4 bases from J, leaving 22 bases between. This CDR3 is 16 amino acids long. The CDR3 region is CASRLGEWVPEYEQYF. The CDR3 region has the DNA TGTGCCAGCAGATTAGGGGAATGGGTCCCGGAATACGAGCAGTACTTC.

V and J are TRBV9 and TRBJ1-4; weak D call: TRBD1 (6 bases). The germline gives CDR1 SGDLS, CDR2 YYNGEE. CDR3 length: 15 amino acids. V shed 4 bases and J shed 8 bases, with 18 bases lying between them. The CDR3: CASSRSKSGVEKLFF. CDR3 DNA: TGTGCCAGCAGCAGAAGCAAGTCAGGGGTGGAAAAACTGTTTTTT.

V is TRBV4-1 and J is TRBJ2-7, with 8 bases fitting TRBD2. The germline gives CDR1 MGHRA, CDR2 YSYEKL. The CDR3 runs 17 residues. The V and J ends lost 4 bases and 2 bases, in that order; junction bases with no gene match: 13. As DNA, the CDR3 is TGCGCCAGCAGCCGATCGGCGTCCAGCGGGGGCACCTACGAGCAGTACTTC. It encodes CASSRSASSGGTYEQYF.

The genes are TRBV5-1 and TRBJ2-3; D gene unclear. Trimming took 5 bases from V and 4 from J, leaving 5 bases between them. Looked up from germline, CDR1 is SGHRS and CDR2 is YFSETQ. The CDR3 extends over 11 amino acids. The CDR3 coding sequence is TGCGCCAGCAGTACTGCAGATACGCAGTATTTT. Protein product: CASSTADTQYF.

The chain uses TRBV27 and TRBJ1-6; D gene ambiguous. V was cut by 6 bases and J by 7 bases, with 19 bases left in between. Germline CDR1 is MNHEY and CDR2 is SMNVEV (reference sequence). The CDR3 loop spans 16 amino acids. CDR3 loop: CASSLLGVAENSPLHF. The CDR3 DNA reads as TGTGCCAGCAGCCTCCTTGGAGTAGCCGAGAATTCACCCCTCCACTTT.

This rearrangement joins TRBV25-1 to TRBJ1-2; 9 bases fit TRBD1. The junction had 7 bases not matched to a gene; V was cut back by 3 bases and J by 5 bases. The CDR3 is made up of 15 amino acids. Germline CDR1 is MGHDK and CDR2 is SYGVNS. DNA of the CDR3: TGTGCCAGCAGTGATCCCAGGGGGACAGGGTATGGCTACACCTTC. Translated, it gives CASSDPRGTGYGYTF.

V and J are TRBV29-1 and TRBJ2-7; 10 nucleotides agree with TRBD2. V lost 4 bases, J lost 2 bases, and 2 bases stayed unmatched. This CDR3 comprises 13 residues. CDR1 SQVTM and CDR2 ANQGSEA come from the germline V gene. This CDR3 is CSVASGGPYEQYF. In DNA form, the CDR3 reads TGCAGCGTTGCTAGCGGGGGCCCCTACGAGCAGTACTTC.

The chain links TRBV4-1 to TRBJ2-2; 9 nucleotides agree with TRBD1. V dropped 1 base and J dropped 6; count of bases not matched to a gene: 6. CDR3 size: 16 residues. Germline CDR1 reads MGHRA; CDR2 reads YSYEKL. The DNA of the CDR3 is TGCGCCAGCAGCCAAGCACCGGGACAGGGTCCCGGGGAGCTGTTTTTT. This translates into CASSQAPGQGPGELFF.

This chain joins TRBV7-9 and TRBJ1-2; D gene uncertain. Germline V gene sequence: CDR1 SEHNR, CDR2 FQNEAQ (reference sequence). This CDR3 spans 12 amino acids. The ends were cut back, 1 base at V and 6 bases at J, with 6 bases in the middle. CDR3 nucleotides: TGTGCCAGCAGCTTAGATATCGATGGCTACACCTTC. It specifies CASSLDIDGYTF.

The rearrangement uses TRBV28 and TRBJ1-6; 8 nucleotides agree with TRBD1. V shed 6 bases and J 2 bases; nucleotides not matched to a gene: 3. The CDR3 is 15 residues long. Germline CDR1 and CDR2: MDHEN and SYDVKM. The CDR3 region has the DNA TGTGCCAGCAGGGAGGACAGGGCCTATAATTCACCCCTCCACTTT. It is translated as CASREDRAYNSPLHF.

This clone has just one count. V and J are TRBV5-1 and TRBJ1-5; maybe TRBD1 (6 bases). Germline lookup yields CDR1 SGHRS and CDR2 YFSETQ. Trimming took off 2 bases at V and 1 base at J, with 10 bases between the two ends. The length of the CDR3 is 15 residues. In nucleotides, the CDR3 is TGCGCCAGCAGCTTACAGGGTTTCAGCAATCAGCCCCAGCATTTT. Translation gives CASSLQGFSNQPQHF.